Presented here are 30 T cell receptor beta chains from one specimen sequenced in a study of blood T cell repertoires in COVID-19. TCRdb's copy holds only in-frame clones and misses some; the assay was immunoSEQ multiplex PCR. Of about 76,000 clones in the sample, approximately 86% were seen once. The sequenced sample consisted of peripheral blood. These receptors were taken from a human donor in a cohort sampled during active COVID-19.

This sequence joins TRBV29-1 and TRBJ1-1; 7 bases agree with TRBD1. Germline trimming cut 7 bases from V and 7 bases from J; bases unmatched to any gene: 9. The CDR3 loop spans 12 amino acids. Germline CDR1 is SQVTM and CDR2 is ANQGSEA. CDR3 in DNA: TGCAGCGCTAAGACAGGGCTCTATGAAGCTTTCTTT. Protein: CSAKTGLYEAFF.

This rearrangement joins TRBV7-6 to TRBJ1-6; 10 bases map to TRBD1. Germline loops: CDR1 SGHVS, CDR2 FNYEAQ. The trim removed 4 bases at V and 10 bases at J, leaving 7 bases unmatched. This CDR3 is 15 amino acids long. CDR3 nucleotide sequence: TGTGCCAGCAGCTCACGGACAGGGGGGGGGTCACCCCTCCACTTT. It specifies CASSSRTGGGSPLHF.

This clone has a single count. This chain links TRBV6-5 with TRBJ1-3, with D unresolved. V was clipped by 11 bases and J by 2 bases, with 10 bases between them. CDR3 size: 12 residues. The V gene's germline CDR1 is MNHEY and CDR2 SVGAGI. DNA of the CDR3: TGTGCCGGTTCTGGGCCTGGAAACACCATATATTTT. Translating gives CAGSGPGNTIYF.

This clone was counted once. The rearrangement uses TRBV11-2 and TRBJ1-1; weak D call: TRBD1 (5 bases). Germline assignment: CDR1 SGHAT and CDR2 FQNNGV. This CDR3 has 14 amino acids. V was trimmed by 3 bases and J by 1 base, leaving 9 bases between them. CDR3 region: CASSLFRENTEAFF. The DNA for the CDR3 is TGTGCCAGCAGCTTGTTCAGGGAGAACACTGAAGCTTTCTTT.

CDR3 sequence: CASSYSTGTDNYGYTF. The DNA for the CDR3 is TGTGCCAGCAGTTACTCGACCGGGACAGATAACTATGGCTACACCTTC. The chain carries TRBV6-5 and TRBJ1-2, with TRBD1 matching over 7 bases. Per the germline V gene, CDR1 is MNHEY and CDR2 is SVGAGI. Trimming at V came to 0 bases and at J to 1 base, leaving 5 bases not matched to a gene. The length of the CDR3 is 16 residues.

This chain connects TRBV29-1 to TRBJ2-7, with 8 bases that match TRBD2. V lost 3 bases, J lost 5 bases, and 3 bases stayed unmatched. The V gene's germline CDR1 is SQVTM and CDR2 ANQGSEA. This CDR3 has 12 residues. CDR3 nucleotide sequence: TGCAGCGTTGATGGACTAGCAAACGAGCAGTACTTC. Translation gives CSVDGLANEQYF.

The CDR3 nucleotides read TGTGCCAGCAGTTACTTCTCGGGGACAGTGACCACTGAAGCTTTCTTT. It yields the protein CASSYFSGTVTTEAFF. V usage is TRBV6-5 and J usage is TRBJ1-1; 7 bases are a match to TRBD1. The CDR3 sequence is 16 residues long. V was clipped by 1 base and J by 4 bases; unmatched bases: 9. Germline CDR1 reads MNHEY; CDR2 reads SVGAGI.

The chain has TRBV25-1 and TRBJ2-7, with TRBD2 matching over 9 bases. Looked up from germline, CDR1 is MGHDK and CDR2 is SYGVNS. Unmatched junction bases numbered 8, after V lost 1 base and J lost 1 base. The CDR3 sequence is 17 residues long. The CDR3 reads CASSEWSRAGGSYEQYF. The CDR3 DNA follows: TGTGCCAGCAGTGAATGGTCAAGAGCGGGGGGTTCCTACGAGCAGTACTTC.

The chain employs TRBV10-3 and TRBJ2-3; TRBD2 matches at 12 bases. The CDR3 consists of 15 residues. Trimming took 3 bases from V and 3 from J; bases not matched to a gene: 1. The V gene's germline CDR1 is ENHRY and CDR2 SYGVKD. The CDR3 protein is CAISDLAGGTDTQYF. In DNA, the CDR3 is TGTGCCATCAGTGATCTAGCGGGGGGGACAGATACGCAGTATTTT.

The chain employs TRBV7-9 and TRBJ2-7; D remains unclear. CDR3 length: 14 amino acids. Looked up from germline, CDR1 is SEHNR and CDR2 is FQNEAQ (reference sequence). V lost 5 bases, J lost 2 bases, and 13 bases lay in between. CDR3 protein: CASSHSAATYEQYF. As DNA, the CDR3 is TGTGCCAGCAGCCACTCGGCGGCCACCTACGAGCAGTACTTC.

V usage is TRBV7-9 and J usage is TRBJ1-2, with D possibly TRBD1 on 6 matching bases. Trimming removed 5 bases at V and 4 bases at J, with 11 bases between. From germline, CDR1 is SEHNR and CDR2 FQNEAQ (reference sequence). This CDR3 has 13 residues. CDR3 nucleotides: TGTGCCAGCAGCCAACAGGGCGCCTATGGCTACACCTTC. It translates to CASSQQGAYGYTF. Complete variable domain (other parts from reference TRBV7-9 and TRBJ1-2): DTGVSQNPRHKITKRGQNVTFRCDPISEHNRLYWYRQTLGQGPEFLTYFQNEAQLEKSRLLSDRFSAERPKGSFSTLEIQRTEQGDSAMYLCASSQQGAYGYTFGSGTRLTVV.

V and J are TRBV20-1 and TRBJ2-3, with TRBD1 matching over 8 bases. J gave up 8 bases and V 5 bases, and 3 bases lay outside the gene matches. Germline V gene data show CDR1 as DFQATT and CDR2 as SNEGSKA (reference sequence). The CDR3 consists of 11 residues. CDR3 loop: CSADRGGTQYF. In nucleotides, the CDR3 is TGCAGTGCTGACAGGGGTGGTACGCAGTATTTT.

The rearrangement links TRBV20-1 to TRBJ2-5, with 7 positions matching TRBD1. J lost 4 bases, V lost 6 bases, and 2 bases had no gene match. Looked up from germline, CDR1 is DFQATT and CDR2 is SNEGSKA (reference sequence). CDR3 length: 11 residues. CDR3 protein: CSAYRGETQYF. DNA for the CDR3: TGCAGTGCGTACAGGGGAGAGACCCAGTACTTC.

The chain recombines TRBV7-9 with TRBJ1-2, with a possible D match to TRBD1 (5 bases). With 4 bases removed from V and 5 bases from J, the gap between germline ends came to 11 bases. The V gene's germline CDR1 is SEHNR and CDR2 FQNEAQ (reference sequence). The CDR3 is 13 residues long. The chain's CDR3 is CASSSLDIYGYTF. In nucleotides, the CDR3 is TGTGCCAGCAGCTCACTGGACATATATGGCTACACCTTC.

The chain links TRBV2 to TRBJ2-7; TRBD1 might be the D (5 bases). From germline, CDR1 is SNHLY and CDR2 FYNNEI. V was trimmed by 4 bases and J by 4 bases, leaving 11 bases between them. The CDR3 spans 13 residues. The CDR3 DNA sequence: TGTGCCAGCAGTGGGGGCAGAGGATACGAGCAGTACTTC. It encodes CASSGGRGYEQYF.

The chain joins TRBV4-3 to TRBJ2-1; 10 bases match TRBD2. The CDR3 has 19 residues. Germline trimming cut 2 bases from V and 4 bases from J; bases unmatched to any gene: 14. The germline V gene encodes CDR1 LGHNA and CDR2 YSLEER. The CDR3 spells CASSQTLAGVTTVYNEQFF. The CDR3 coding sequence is TGCGCCAGCAGCCAAACCCTAGCGGGGGTCACGACAGTTTACAATGAGCAGTTCTTC.

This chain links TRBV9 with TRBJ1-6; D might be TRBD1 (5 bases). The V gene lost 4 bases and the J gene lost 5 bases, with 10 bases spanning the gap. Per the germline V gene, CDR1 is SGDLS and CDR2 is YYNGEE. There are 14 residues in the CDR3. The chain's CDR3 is CASSKQANNSPLHF. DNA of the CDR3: TGTGCCAGCAGCAAACAGGCCAATAATTCACCCCTCCACTTT. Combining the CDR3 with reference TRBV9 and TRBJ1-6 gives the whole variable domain DSGVTQTPKHLITATGQRVTLRCSPRSGDLSVYWYQQSLDQGLQFLIQYYNGEERAKGNILERFSAQQFPDLHSELNLSSLELGDSALYFCASSKQANNSPLHFGNGTRLTVT.

The CDR3 here is CASSQGTVGTEAFF. CDR3 nucleotides: TGTGCCAGCAGTCAAGGGACTGTGGGCACTGAAGCTTTCTTT. This chain joins TRBV28 and TRBJ1-1, with D possibly TRBD1 on 5 matching bases. Germline V gives CDR1 MDHEN, CDR2 SYDVKM. Trimming shortened V by 5 bases and J by 4 bases, and 14 bases separated the two germline ends. This CDR3 has 14 amino acids.

This CDR3 is CATPLTRVLEQFF. CDR3 DNA sequence: TGTGCCACCCCACTGACGCGGGTGCTTGAGCAGTTCTTC. This chain connects TRBV11-3 to TRBJ2-1; the D gene is possibly TRBD2 (5 bases). The germline V gene has CDR1 SGHNT and CDR2 YENEEA. This CDR3 region has 13 residues. V was shortened by 10 bases and J by 9 bases, with 19 bases between the two germline ends.

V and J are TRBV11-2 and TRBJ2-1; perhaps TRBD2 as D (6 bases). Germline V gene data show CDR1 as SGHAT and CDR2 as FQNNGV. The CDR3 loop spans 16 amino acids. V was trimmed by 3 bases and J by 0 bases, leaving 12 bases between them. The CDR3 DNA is TGTGCCAGCAGCTTTTTAGCGGATAGCTCCTACAATGAGCAGTTCTTC. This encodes CASSFLADSSYNEQFF.

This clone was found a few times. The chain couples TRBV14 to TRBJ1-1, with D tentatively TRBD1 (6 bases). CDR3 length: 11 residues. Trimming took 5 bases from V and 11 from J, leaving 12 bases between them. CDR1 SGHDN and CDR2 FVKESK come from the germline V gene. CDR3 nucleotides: TGTGCCAGCAGCGAACAGGGTCGTGCTTTCTTT. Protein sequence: CASSEQGRAFF.

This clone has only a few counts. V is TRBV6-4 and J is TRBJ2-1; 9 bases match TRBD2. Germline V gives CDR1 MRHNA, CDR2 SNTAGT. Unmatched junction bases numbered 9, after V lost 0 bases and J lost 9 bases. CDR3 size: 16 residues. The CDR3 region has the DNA TGTGCCAGCAGTGACTCGATCGGCGGGGGGGGACGTGAGCAGTTCTTC. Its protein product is CASSDSIGGGGREQFF.

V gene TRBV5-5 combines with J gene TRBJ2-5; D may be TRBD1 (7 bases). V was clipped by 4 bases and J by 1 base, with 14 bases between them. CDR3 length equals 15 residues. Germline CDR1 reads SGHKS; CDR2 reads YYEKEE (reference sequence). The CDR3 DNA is TGTGCCAGCAGCGCGGGACAGCGACTCCAAGAGACCCAGTACTTC. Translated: CASSAGQRLQETQYF.

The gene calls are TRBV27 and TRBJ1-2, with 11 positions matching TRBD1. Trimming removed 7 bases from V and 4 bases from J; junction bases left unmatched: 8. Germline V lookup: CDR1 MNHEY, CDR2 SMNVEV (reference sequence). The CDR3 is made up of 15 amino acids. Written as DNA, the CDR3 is TGTGCCAGCACGCCCGGACAGGGGGCTAGCTATGGCTACACCTTC. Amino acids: CASTPGQGASYGYTF.

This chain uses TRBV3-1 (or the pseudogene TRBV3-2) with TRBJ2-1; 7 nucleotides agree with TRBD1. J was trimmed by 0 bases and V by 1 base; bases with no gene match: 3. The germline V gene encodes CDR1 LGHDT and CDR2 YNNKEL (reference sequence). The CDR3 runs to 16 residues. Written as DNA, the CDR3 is TGTGCCAGCAGCCAAGGAGGGGGCCGCTCCTACAATGAGCAGTTCTTC. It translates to CASSQGGGRSYNEQFF.

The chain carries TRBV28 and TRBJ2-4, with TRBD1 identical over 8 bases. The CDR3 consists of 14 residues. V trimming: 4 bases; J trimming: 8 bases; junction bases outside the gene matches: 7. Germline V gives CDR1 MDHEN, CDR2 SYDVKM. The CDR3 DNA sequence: TGTGCCAGCAGTTCTCCAGGGGGCGCGGACATTCAGTACTTC. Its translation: CASSSPGGADIQYF.

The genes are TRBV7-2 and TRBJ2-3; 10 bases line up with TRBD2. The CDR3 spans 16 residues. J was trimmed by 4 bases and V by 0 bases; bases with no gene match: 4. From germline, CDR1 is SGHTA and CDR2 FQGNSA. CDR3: CASSLASAGGSDTQYF. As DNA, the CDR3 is TGTGCCAGCAGCTTAGCATCAGCGGGGGGGTCAGATACGCAGTATTTT.

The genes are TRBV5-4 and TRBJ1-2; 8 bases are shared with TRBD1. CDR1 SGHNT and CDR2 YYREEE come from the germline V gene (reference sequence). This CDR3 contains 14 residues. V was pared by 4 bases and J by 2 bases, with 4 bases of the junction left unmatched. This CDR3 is CASSMDRANYGYTF. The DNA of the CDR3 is TGTGCCAGCAGCATGGACAGGGCCAACTATGGCTACACCTTC.

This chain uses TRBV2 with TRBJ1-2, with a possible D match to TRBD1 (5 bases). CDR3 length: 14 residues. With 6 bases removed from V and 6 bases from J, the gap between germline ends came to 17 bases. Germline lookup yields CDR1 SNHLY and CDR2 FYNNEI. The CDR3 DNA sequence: TGTGCCAGCAGCGAAAGGGACTCGGGGAATGGCTACACCTTC. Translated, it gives CASSERDSGNGYTF.

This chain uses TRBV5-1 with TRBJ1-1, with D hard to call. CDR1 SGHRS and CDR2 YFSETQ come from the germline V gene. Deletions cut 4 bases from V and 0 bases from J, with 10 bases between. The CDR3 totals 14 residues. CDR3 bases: TGCGCCAGCAGCGAAGCATTCATGAACACTGAAGCTTTCTTT. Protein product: CASSEAFMNTEAFF.